Sequencing of this T cell receptor beta chain was carried out in a study of T cell responses to AZD1222 COVID-19 vaccine. Notes on the study in general: With dominance at 160-218 and 743-854, vaccine-associated CD4 TCRs spanned spike.

The V segment lost 7 bases and the J segment 4 bases; nucleotides outside the gene matches: 9. The CDR3 spans 15 residues. From germline, CDR1 is LNHDA and CDR2 SQIVND (reference sequence). This clone has only a few counts. The antigen is not known. The method was immunoSEQ multiplex PCR; TCRdb's version includes in-frame clones alone and lacks a portion of them. Among about 130,000 clones listed, roughly 84% were seen once. The specimen comprised peripheral blood, sampled on day 0 of AZD1222 vaccination. The receptor was isolated from an adult in good health. This chain connects TRBV19 to TRBJ1-5, with 8 nucleotides matching TRBD1. The CDR3 DNA follows: TGTGCCAGTACCCCACGGACAGGGTCTAATCAGCCCCAGCATTTT. Translated, it gives CASTPRTGSNQPQHF.